Sequencing of this T cell receptor (beta chain) was carried out in a study of blood T cell repertoires in COVID-19. Study summary: The analysed material was cDNA or gDNA that came from T cells, B-cell-depleted T cells, or PBMCs.

Assay: immunoSEQ multiplex PCR; the TCRdb copy retains only in-frame clones and omits some. The data contain about 180,000 clones, roughly three quarters of them singletons. Germline V gives CDR1 SEHNR, CDR2 FQNEAQ (reference sequence). This CDR3 has 16 amino acids. V was pared by 5 bases and J by 7 bases, with 10 bases of the junction left unmatched. The V gene is TRBV7-9, the J gene TRBJ2-1, with TRBD1 matching 11 bases. The specimen sequenced was peripheral blood. The TCR comes from an elderly woman with COVID-19, enrolled during active disease. The CDR3 sequence is CASSPRTGGQVNEQFF. In DNA form, the CDR3 reads TGTGCCAGCAGCCCCCGGACAGGGGGCCAGGTAAATGAGCAGTTCTTC. The entire variable domain, with the rest obtained from reference TRBV7-9 and TRBJ2-1, is as follows: DTGVSQNPRHKITKRGQNVTFRCDPISEHNRLYWYRQTLGQGPEFLTYFQNEAQLEKSRLLSDRFSAERPKGSFSTLEIQRTEQGDSAMYLCASSPRTGGQVNEQFFGPGTRLTVL.